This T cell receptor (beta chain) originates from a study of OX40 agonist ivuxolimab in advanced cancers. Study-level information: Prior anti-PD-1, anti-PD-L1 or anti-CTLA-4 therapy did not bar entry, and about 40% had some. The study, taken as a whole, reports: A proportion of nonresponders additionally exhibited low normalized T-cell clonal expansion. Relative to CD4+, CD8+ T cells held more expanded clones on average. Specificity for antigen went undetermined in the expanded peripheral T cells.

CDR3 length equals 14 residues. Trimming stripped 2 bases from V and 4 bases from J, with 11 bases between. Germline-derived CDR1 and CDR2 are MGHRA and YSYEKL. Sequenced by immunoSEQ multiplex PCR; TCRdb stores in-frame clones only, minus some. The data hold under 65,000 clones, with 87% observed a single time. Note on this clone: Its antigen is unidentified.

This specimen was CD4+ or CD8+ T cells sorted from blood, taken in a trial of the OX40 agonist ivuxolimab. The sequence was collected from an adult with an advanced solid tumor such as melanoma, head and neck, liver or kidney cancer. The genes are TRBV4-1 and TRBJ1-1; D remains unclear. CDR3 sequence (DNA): TGCGCCAGCAGCCAACTCCTAGAGGGCACTGAAGCTTTCTTT. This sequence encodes CASSQLLEGTEAFF.